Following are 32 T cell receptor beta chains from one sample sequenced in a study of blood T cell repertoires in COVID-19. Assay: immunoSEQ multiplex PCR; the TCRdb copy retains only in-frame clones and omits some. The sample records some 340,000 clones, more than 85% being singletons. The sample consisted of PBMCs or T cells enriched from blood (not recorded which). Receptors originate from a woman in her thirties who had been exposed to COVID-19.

Written as DNA, the CDR3 is TGCGCCAGCAGTCCCGGGGCACAGGGGGAGAGCGAAAAACTGTTTTTT. This encodes CASSPGAQGESEKLFF. The rearrangement uses TRBV23-1 and TRBJ1-4, with 8 bases that match TRBD1. TRBV23-1 is designated an ORF whose function remains uncertain. V was pared by 4 bases and J by 8 bases, with 12 bases of the junction left unmatched. The length of the CDR3 is 16 residues.

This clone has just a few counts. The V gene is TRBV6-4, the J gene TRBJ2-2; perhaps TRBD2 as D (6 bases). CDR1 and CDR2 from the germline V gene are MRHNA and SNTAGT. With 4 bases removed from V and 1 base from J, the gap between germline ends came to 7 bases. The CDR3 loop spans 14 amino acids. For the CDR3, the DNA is TGTGCCAGCAGTGCTAGCGAGAACACCGGGGAGCTGTTTTTT. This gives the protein CASSASENTGELFF.

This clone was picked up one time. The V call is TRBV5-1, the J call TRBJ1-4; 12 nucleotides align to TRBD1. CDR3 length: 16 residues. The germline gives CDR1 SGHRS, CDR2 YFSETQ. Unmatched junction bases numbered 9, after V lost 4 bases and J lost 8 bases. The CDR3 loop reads CASSGDRGRYEEKLFF. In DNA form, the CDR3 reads TGCGCCAGCAGCGGGGACAGGGGGCGATATGAGGAAAAACTGTTTTTT.

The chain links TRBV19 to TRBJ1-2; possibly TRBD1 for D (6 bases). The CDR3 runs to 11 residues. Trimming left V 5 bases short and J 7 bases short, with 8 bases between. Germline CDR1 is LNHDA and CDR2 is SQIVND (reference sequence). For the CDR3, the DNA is TGTGCCAGTAGTGTGGGGGCTGGCTACACCTTC. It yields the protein CASSVGAGYTF.

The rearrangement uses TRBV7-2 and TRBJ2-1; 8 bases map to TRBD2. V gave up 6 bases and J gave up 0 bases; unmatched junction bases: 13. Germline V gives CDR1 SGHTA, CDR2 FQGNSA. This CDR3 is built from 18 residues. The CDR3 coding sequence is TGTGCCAGCAGAACCGGGACTAGGGGGATTAGCTCCTACAATGAGCAGTTCTTC. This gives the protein CASRTGTRGISSYNEQFF.

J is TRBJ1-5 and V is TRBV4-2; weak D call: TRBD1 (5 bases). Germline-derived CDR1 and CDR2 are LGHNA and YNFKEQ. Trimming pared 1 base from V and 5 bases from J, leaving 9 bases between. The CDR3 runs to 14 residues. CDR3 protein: CASSQARVDQPQHF. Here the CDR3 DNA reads TGTGCCAGCAGCCAAGCCAGGGTAGATCAGCCCCAGCATTTT.

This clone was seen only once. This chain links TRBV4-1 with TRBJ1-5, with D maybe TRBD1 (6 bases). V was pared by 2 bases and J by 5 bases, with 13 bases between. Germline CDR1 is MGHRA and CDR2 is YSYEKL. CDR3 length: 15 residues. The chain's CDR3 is CASSQSGGIYQPQHF. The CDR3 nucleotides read TGCGCCAGCAGCCAAAGTGGGGGCATCTATCAGCCCCAGCATTTT.

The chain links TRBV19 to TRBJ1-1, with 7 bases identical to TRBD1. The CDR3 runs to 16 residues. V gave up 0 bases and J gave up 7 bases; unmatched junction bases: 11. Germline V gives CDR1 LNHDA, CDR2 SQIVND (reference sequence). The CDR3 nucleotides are TGTGCCAGTAGTATAGAACTAGACAGGAGGGGGCATGAAGCTTTCTTT. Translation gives CASSIELDRRGHEAFF.

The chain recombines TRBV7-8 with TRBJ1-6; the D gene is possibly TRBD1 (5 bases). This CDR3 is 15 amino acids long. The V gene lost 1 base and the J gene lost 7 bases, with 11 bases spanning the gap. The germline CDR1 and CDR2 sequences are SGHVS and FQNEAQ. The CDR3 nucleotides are TGTGCCAGCAGCTTAGAAAGGACAAGAAATTCACCCCTCCACTTT. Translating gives CASSLERTRNSPLHF.

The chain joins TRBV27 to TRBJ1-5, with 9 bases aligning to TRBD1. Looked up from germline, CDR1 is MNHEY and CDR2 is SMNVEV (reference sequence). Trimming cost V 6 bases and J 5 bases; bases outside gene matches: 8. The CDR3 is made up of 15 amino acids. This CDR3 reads CASSRGTGNYQPQHF. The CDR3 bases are TGTGCCAGCAGCCGAGGGACAGGGAATTATCAGCCCCAGCATTTT.

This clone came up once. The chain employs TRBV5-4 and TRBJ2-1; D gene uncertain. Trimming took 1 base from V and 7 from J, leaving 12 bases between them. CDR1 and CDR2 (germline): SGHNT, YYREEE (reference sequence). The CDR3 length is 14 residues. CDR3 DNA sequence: TGTGCCAGCAGCTTGAACACATTACAGAATGAGCAGTTCTTC. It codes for CASSLNTLQNEQFF.

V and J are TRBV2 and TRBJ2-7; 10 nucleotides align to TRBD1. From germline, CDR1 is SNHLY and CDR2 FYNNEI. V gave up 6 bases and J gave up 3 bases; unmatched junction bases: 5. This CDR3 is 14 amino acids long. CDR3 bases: TGTGCCAGCAGCCTCGGACAGGGGGTCTACGAGCAGTACTTC. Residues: CASSLGQGVYEQYF.

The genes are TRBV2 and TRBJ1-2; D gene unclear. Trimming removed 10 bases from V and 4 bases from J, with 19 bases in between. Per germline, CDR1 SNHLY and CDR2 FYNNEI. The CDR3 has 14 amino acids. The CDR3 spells CAKRGSSLGYGYTF. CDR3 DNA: TGTGCCAAACGAGGCTCCTCCTTGGGCTATGGCTACACCTTC.

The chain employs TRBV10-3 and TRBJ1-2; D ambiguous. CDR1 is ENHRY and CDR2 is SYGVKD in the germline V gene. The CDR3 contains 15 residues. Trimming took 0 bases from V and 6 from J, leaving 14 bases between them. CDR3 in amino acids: CAISESNTVTHGYTF. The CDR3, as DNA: TGTGCCATCAGTGAGTCGAATACAGTTACCCATGGCTACACCTTC.

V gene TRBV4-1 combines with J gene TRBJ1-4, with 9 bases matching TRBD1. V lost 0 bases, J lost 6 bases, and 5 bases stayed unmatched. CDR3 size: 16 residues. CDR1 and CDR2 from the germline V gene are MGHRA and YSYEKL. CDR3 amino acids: CASSQDWGQGYEKLFF. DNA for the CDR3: TGCGCCAGCAGCCAAGACTGGGGACAGGGCTATGAAAAACTGTTTTTT.

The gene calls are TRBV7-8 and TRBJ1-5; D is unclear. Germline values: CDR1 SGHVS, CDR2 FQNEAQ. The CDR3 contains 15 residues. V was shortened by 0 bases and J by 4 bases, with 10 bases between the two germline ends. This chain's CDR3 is CASSLAPGSNQPQHF. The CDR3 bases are TGTGCCAGCAGCTTAGCCCCCGGGTCAAATCAGCCCCAGCATTTT.

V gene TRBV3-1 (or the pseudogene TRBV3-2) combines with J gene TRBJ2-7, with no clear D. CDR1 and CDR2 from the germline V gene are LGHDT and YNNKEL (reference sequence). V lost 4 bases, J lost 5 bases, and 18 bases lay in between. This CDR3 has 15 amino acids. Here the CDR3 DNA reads TGTGCCAGCAGCCTCCATCTATTCCGTATCCACGAGCAGTACTTC. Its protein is CASSLHLFRIHEQYF.

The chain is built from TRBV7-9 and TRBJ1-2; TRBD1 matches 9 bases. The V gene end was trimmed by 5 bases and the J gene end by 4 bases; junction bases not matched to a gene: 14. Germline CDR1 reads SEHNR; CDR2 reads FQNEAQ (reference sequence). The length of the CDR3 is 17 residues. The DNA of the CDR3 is TGTGCCAGCAGCAACCGCCCTCGGGGACAGGGCGGCTATGGCTACACCTTC. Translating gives CASSNRPRGQGGYGYTF. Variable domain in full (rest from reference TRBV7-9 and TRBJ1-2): DTGVSQNPRHKITKRGQNVTFRCDPISEHNRLYWYRQTLGQGPEFLTYFQNEAQLEKSRLLSDRFSAERPKGSFSTLEIQRTEQGDSAMYLCASSNRPRGQGGYGYTFGSGTRLTVV.

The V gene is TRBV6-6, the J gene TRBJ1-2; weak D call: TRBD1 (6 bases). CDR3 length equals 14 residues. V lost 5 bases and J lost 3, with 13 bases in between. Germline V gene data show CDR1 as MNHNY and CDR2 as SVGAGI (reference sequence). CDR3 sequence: CASSLGPGDYGYTF. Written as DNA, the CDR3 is TGTGCCAGCAGTCTTGGGCCAGGGGACTATGGCTACACCTTC.

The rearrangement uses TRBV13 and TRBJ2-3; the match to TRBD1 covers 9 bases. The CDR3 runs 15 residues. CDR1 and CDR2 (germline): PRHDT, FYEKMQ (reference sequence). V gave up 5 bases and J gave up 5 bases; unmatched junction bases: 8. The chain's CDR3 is CASSPGQGREDTQYF. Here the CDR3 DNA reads TGTGCCAGCAGCCCAGGACAGGGGAGGGAAGATACGCAGTATTTT. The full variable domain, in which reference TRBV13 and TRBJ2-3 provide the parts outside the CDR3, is AAGVIQSPRHLIKEKRETATLKCYPIPRHDTVYWYQQGPGQDPQFLISFYEKMQSDKGSIPDRFSAQQFSDYHSELNMSSLELGDSALYFCASSPGQGREDTQYFGPGTRLTVL.

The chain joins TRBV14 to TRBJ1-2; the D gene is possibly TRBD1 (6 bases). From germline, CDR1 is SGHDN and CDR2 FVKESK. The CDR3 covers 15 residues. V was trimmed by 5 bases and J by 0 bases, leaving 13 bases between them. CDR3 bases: TGTGCCAGCAGCGATCGGACAGTTGCTAACTATGGCTACACCTTC. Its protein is CASSDRTVANYGYTF.

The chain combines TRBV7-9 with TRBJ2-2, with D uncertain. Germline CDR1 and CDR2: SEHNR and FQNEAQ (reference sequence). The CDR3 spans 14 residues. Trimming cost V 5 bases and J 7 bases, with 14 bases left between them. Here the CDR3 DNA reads TGTGCCAGCAGCCCTCCAGGTGTGAACGGGGAGCTGTTTTTT. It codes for CASSPPGVNGELFF.

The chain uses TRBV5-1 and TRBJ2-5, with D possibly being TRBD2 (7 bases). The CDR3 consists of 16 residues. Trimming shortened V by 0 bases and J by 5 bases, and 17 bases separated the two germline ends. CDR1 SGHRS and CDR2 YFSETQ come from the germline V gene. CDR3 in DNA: TGCGCCAGCAGCTTGGGTCCGGGGGGCGAGGTTGAGACCCAGTACTTC. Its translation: CASSLGPGGEVETQYF.

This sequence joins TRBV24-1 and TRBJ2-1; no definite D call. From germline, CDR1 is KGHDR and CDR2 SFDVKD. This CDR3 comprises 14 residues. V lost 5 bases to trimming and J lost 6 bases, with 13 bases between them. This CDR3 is CATSVTTPPNEQFF. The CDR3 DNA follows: TGTGCCACCAGTGTTACAACCCCTCCCAATGAGCAGTTCTTC.

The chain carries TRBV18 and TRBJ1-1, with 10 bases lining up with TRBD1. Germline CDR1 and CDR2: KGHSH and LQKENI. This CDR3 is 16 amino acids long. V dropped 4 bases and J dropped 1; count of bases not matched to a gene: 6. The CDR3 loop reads CASSRGQGIPNTEAFF. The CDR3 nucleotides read TGTGCCAGCTCACGGGGACAGGGGATTCCGAACACTGAAGCTTTCTTT.

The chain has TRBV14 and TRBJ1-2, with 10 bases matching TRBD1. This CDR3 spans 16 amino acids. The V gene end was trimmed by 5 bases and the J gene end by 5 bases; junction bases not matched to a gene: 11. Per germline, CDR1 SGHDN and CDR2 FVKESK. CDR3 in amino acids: CASSGDDRGRLYGYTF. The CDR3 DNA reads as TGTGCCAGCAGCGGAGACGACAGGGGGCGGTTGTATGGCTACACCTTC.

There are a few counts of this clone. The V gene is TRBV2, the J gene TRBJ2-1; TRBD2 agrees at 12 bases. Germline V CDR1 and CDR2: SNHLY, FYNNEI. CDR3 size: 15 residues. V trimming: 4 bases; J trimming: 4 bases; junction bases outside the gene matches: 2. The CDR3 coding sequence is TGTGCCAGCAGTGTAACTAGCGGGGGGTACAATGAGCAGTTCTTC. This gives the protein CASSVTSGGYNEQFF.

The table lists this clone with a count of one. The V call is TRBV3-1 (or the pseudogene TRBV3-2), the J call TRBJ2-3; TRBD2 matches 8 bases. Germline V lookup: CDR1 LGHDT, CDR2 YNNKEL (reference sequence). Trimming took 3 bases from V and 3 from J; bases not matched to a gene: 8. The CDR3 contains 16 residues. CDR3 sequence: CASSQSPGLETDTQYF. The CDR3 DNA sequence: TGTGCCAGCAGCCAGTCACCGGGACTAGAGACAGATACGCAGTATTTT.

The CDR3 reads CASSYGRGRSGTEAFF. The CDR3 DNA follows: TGTGCCAGCAGTTACGGAAGGGGGCGATCGGGTACTGAAGCTTTCTTT. This sequence joins TRBV6-6 and TRBJ1-1, with 7 bases aligning to TRBD1. Trimming removed 2 bases from V and 5 bases from J; junction bases left unmatched: 11. The CDR3 is 16 amino acids. Looked up from germline, CDR1 is MNHNY and CDR2 is SVGAGI (reference sequence).

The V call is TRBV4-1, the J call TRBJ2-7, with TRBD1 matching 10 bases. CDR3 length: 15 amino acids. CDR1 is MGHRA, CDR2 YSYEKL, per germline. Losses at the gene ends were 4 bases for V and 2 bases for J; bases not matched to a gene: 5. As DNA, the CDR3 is TGCGCCAGCAGCCTCGGGACAGGGGTCGCCTACGAGCAGTACTTC. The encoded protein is CASSLGTGVAYEQYF.

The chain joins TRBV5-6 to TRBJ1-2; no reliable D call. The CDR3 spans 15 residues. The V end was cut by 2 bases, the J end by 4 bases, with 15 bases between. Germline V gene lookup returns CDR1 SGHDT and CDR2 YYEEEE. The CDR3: CASSFTASPSYGYTF. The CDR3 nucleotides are TGTGCCAGCAGCTTCACAGCCTCCCCGAGCTATGGCTACACCTTC.

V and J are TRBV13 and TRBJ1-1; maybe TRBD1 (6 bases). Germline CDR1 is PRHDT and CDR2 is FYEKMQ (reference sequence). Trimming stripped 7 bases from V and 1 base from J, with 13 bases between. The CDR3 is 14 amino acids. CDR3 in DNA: TGTGCCAGCACCTTTGGACAGCCGAACACTGAAGCTTTCTTT. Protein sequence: CASTFGQPNTEAFF.